The 25 T cell receptor beta chains presented below share a single source sample, sequenced in a study of read filtering for tumor transcriptome and immune sequencing. Molecular barcoded adaptors covering alpha/delta and beta/gamma chains were used on approximately 400 ng RNA. In TCRdb, the reads were re-called with MiXCR into one record per CDR3 protein. The sample lists 60,000 or so distinct CDR3 sequences, roughly 19% seen once, with roughly a tenth in the top ten. Sequenced material: a population of CD138-negative cells sorted from bone marrow. The receptors shown here come from a donor over 35 with multiple myeloma.

This clonotype was seen ten or more times. This sequence joins TRBV7-2 and TRBJ2-3; D might be TRBD2 (5 bases). V was pared by 5 bases and J by 6 bases, with 12 bases between. Germline-derived CDR1 and CDR2 are SGHTA and FQGNSA. The CDR3 has 13 amino acids. This CDR3 is CASSPPRGDTQYF. The CDR3 bases are TGTGCCAGCAGCCCACCGAGAGGGGATACGCAGTATTTT.

This clonotype was seen repeatedly, ten times or more. The chain is built from TRBV20-1 and TRBJ1-1; possible D gene TRBD1, 5 bases. Germline values: CDR1 DFQATT, CDR2 SNEGSKA (reference sequence). The ends were cut back, 5 bases at V and 4 bases at J, with 20 bases in the middle. The CDR3 is made up of 15 amino acids. CDR3 protein: CSAGGETVRSTEAFF. In DNA, the CDR3 is TGCAGTGCTGGGGGTGAGACGGTTCGGAGCACTGAAGCTTTCTTT.

This clonotype came up many times. The chain is built from TRBV29-1 and TRBJ2-3; 10 bases agree with TRBD1. The CDR3 sequence is 14 residues long. Germline CDR1 and CDR2: SQVTM and ANQGSEA. Trimming took 4 bases from V and 4 from J; bases not matched to a gene: 5. The CDR3 region is CSVVGQGIADTQYF. The CDR3 DNA reads TGCAGCGTTGTGGGACAGGGGATTGCAGATACGCAGTATTTT.

Turning to this clonotype: A read error may explain this, as a much larger clone is one base away. V and J are TRBV20-1 and TRBJ2-7; 12 bases align to TRBD2. This CDR3 comprises 15 residues. Germline lookup yields CDR1 DFQATT and CDR2 SNEGSKA (reference sequence). Germline trimming cut 0 bases from V and 9 bases from J; bases unmatched to any gene: 9. This chain's CDR3 is CSARERETSGGVQYF. The DNA for the CDR3 is TGCAGTGCTAGAGAAAGGGAGACTAGCGGGGGTGTGCAGTACTTC.

On this clonotype: One end of the junction fails to match germline, which may point to a read error. The V gene is TRBV5-1, the J gene TRBJ2-7; D is uncertain. The CDR3 has 13 residues. Germline V gene sequence: CDR1 SGHRS, CDR2 YFSETQ. This CDR3 is CASSSGPLGEQNF. As DNA, the CDR3 is TGCGCCAGCAGCTCTGGGCCTCTGGGCGAGCAGAACTTC. The whole variable domain, filled in from reference TRBV5-1 and TRBJ2-7, reads KAGVTQTPRYLIKTRGQQVTLSCSPISGHRSVSWYQQTPGQGLQFLFEYFSETQRNKGNFPGRFSGRQFSNSRSEMNVSTLELGDSALYLCASSSGPLGEQNFGPGTRLTVT.

This clonotype was seen many times. The chain recombines TRBV25-1 with TRBJ2-7, with TRBD1 matching 7 bases. The CDR3 is 13 amino acids. The trim removed 5 bases at V and 4 bases at J, leaving 5 bases unmatched. Germline-derived CDR1 and CDR2 are MGHDK and SYGVNS. The CDR3 DNA reads TGTGCCAGCAGTCTGACAGGGCGGTACGAGCAGTACTTC. It is translated as CASSLTGRYEQYF.

This clonotype was counted only a few times. The genes are TRBV7-3 and TRBJ1-1; D may be TRBD1 (5 bases). The CDR3 sequence is 14 residues long. Germline lookup yields CDR1 SGHTA and CDR2 FQGTGA. The ends were cut back, 5 bases at V and 3 bases at J, with 13 bases in the middle. The CDR3 here is CASSPLGTHTEAFF. The DNA for the CDR3 is TGTGCCAGCAGCCCCCTAGGGACTCACACTGAAGCTTTCTTT.

This clonotype was recorded many times. This chain joins TRBV12-3 or TRBV12-4 and TRBJ2-1, with TRBD2 matching 10 bases. The CDR3 runs to 15 residues. Unmatched junction bases numbered 5, after V lost 1 base and J lost 8 bases. The CDR3 nucleotides are TGTGCCAGCAGTTTAGGGGCTAGCGGGAGCTATGAGCAGTTCTTC. Translating it yields CASSLGASGSYEQFF.

This clonotype was seen ten or more times. This chain joins TRBV20-1 and TRBJ2-7; 7 bases map to TRBD1. In germline, CDR1 is DFQATT, CDR2 SNEGSKA (reference sequence). There are 16 residues in the CDR3. Germline trimming cut 1 base from V and 3 bases from J; bases unmatched to any gene: 12. Here the CDR3 reads CSARAETGSLLYEQYF. The CDR3 DNA reads as TGCAGTGCTAGAGCCGAGACAGGGTCTCTCCTCTACGAGCAGTACTTC.

A note on this clonotype: Being one base from a much bigger clone, this may be a read error. The rearrangement uses TRBV2 and TRBJ1-4; the D is unclear. The CDR3 sequence is 14 residues long. The germline V gene encodes CDR1 SNHLY and CDR2 FYNNEI. V was trimmed by 8 bases and J by 8 bases, leaving 18 bases between them. CDR3 DNA: TGTGCCAGCCGGTCCGGCCACGCAGAGGAAAAACTGTTTTTT. This gives the protein CASRSGHAEEKLFF.

This clonotype was seen ten or more times. The rearrangement links TRBV19 to TRBJ1-5; the D gene is possibly TRBD1 (5 bases). The V gene lost 10 bases and the J gene lost 0 bases, with 16 bases spanning the gap. CDR1 is LNHDA and CDR2 is SQIVND in the germline V gene (reference sequence). CDR3 length equals 15 residues. For the CDR3, the DNA is TGTGCCACCTCCGGATCAGGGAATAGCAATCAGCCCCAGCATTTT. Amino acid sequence: CATSGSGNSNQPQHF.

There are many counts of this clonotype. This chain connects TRBV15 to TRBJ2-7; no clear D gene. Deletions cut 0 bases from V and 1 base from J, with 7 bases between. CDR3 size: 14 residues. CDR1 and CDR2 from the germline V gene are LNHNV and YYDKDF (reference sequence). The CDR3 nucleotides are TGTGCCACCAGCAGAGATGCCAGTTCCTACGAGCAGTACTTC. Translation: CATSRDASSYEQYF.

This clonotype was recorded at least ten times. The chain's CDR3 is CASSFGLAGGETQYF. CDR3 sequence (DNA): TGTGCCAGCAGTTTTGGACTAGCGGGAGGAGAGACCCAGTACTTC. The chain has TRBV28 and TRBJ2-5; 14 positions agree with TRBD2. The junction had 1 base not matched to a gene; V was cut back by 3 bases and J by 4 bases. In germline, CDR1 is MDHEN, CDR2 SYDVKM. The CDR3 totals 15 residues.

This clonotype was detected many times. The chain couples TRBV20-1 to TRBJ1-2, with D possibly matching TRBD1 (5 bases). There are 15 residues in the CDR3. Trimming pared 3 bases from V and 6 bases from J, leaving 20 bases between. CDR1 DFQATT and CDR2 SNEGSKA come from the germline V gene (reference sequence). The CDR3 nucleotides are TGCAGTGCTAGTCCCCCGGAGGGGATCGGGGATGGCTACACCTTC. It encodes CSASPPEGIGDGYTF.

About this clonotype itself: A much larger clone lies a single base off, so this may be a read error. V gene TRBV28 combines with J gene TRBJ2-7; D tentatively reads TRBD1 or TRBD2 (5 bases each). This CDR3 is built from 15 residues. Germline V gene sequence: CDR1 MDHEN, CDR2 SYDVKM. Trimming shortened V by 2 bases and J by 6 bases, and 17 bases separated the two germline ends. Written as DNA, the CDR3 is TGTGCCAGCAGTTTACAAAGGGACCGCGTCAGCGAGCAGTACTTC. Amino acid sequence: CASSLQRDRVSEQYF.

This clonotype has a count of ten or more. The DNA for the CDR3 is TGCAGTGCGCGTTCGACAGGGCTGAACACTGAAGCTTTCTTT. As protein: CSARSTGLNTEAFF. J is TRBJ1-1 and V is TRBV20-1, with 7 bases identical to TRBD1. The CDR3 has 14 amino acids. V lost 6 bases, J lost 0 bases, and 7 bases stayed unmatched. Per germline, CDR1 DFQATT and CDR2 SNEGSKA (reference sequence).

Ten or more counts support this clonotype. The chain carries TRBV4-1 and TRBJ2-3, with 10 bases identical to TRBD2. Trimming removed 4 bases from V and 6 bases from J; junction bases left unmatched: 16. Germline V gene sequence: CDR1 MGHRA, CDR2 YSYEKL. CDR3 length: 18 amino acids. CDR3 sequence: CASSPTQRSGGAGDTQYF. For the CDR3, the DNA is TGCGCCAGCAGCCCCACTCAAAGAAGCGGGGGGGCTGGCGATACGCAGTATTTT.

In its sample, this clonotype was seen many times. The chain joins TRBV6-2 or TRBV6-3 to TRBJ2-7; TRBD2 matches at 7 bases. Germline CDR1 MNHEY, CDR2 SVGEGT. The CDR3 is 16 residues long. V was clipped by 4 bases and J by 0 bases; unmatched bases: 9. CDR3 sequence: CASSFLTSWSSYEQYF. The DNA of the CDR3 is TGTGCCAGCAGTTTCCTGACTAGCTGGAGCTCCTACGAGCAGTACTTC.

Ten or more counts support this clonotype. This rearrangement joins TRBV6-2 or TRBV6-3 to TRBJ2-2, with D perhaps TRBD2 (5 bases). The CDR3 is made up of 16 amino acids. Germline loops: CDR1 MNHEY, CDR2 SVGEGT. V lost 1 base and J lost 0, with 9 bases in between. The CDR3 sequence: CASSYWLASNTGELFF. In nucleotides, the CDR3 is TGTGCCAGCAGTTACTGGTTAGCGTCGAACACCGGGGAGCTGTTTTTT.

By proportion, this clonotype is medium-sized. The V and J genes are TRBV20-1 and TRBJ2-1, with 14 bases that match TRBD2. Per the germline V gene, CDR1 is DFQATT and CDR2 is SNEGSKA (reference sequence). CDR3 length equals 17 residues. Germline trimming cut 1 base from V and 0 bases from J; bases unmatched to any gene: 2. CDR3 in DNA: TGCAGTGCTAGAGGGACTAGCGGGGGGAGCTCCTACAATGAGCAGTTCTTC. Protein: CSARGTSGGSSYNEQFF.

The rearrangement joins TRBV19 to TRBJ1-5, with a tentative D call TRBD1 (6 bases). CDR3 length: 16 amino acids. Germline V lookup: CDR1 LNHDA, CDR2 SQIVND (reference sequence). V was trimmed by 6 bases and J by 5 bases, leaving 20 bases between them. The CDR3 here is CASRPSLQGGDQPQHF. CDR3 DNA sequence: TGTGCCAGTAGGCCTAGCCTACAGGGAGGCGATCAGCCCCAGCATTTT.

A remark on this clonotype: A much larger clone is a single base away; this may be a read error. The V and J genes are TRBV5-1 and TRBJ2-3; no reliable D call. The last part of the DNA fits TRBJ1-5 better; the J call may be wrong. CDR3 length: 14 amino acids. Germline assignment: CDR1 SGHRS and CDR2 YFSETQ. The CDR3 here is CASSLDDFTDTQHF. CDR3 bases: TGCGCCAGCAGCTTGGATGATTTCACAGATACGCAGCATTTT.

This clonotype was observed a handful of times. This chain connects TRBV11-2 to TRBJ2-5; TRBD2 matches 7 bases. V lost 5 bases and J lost 0; bases outside the gene matches: 9. The CDR3 extends over 16 amino acids. Per germline, CDR1 SGHAT and CDR2 FQNNGV. The CDR3: CASSHGGGGYQETQYF. The CDR3 coding sequence is TGTGCCAGCAGCCACGGTGGGGGGGGGTACCAAGAGACCCAGTACTTC.

V usage is TRBV6-5 and J usage is TRBJ1-3; D gene ambiguous. Germline values: CDR1 MNHEY, CDR2 SVGAGI. CDR3 length: 14 amino acids. The V end was cut by 2 bases, the J end by 0 bases, with 5 bases between. This CDR3 reads CASSYDVSGNTIYF. CDR3 in DNA: TGTGCCAGCAGTTACGACGTCTCTGGAAACACCATATATTTT.

In this sample, this clonotype turned up many times. The chain carries TRBV12-3 or TRBV12-4 and TRBJ2-3; TRBD2 matches 10 bases. CDR3 length: 15 amino acids. The V gene end was trimmed by 2 bases and the J gene end by 4 bases; junction bases not matched to a gene: 3. CDR3 sequence: CASSLSGGGADTQYF. The CDR3 bases are TGTGCCAGCAGTTTAAGCGGGGGGGGCGCAGATACGCAGTATTTT.